What follows are 13 T cell receptor beta chains derived from one specimen sequenced in a study of blood T cells in healthy people across ages. A sample-barcoded 5' primer and a J-beta primer mix were used in a second PCR of roughly 7 to 11 cycles. A single record per CDR3 protein comes from TCRdb applying MiXCR to the 5' RACE reads. The sample shows hundreds of thousands of distinct CDR3 sequences, about 55% of them seen only once. The sample consisted of blood. These receptors were collected from an elderly man in good health.

This clonotype showed up just a few times. CDR3: CASSLVGAGVGTDTQYF. CDR3 nucleotide sequence: TGTGCCAGCAGTTTAGTCGGAGCGGGAGTAGGCACAGATACGCAGTATTTT. The chain recombines TRBV27 with TRBJ2-3; 8 nucleotides line up with TRBD2. V dropped 2 bases and J dropped 1; count of bases not matched to a gene: 8. CDR3 length equals 17 residues. Germline V lookup: CDR1 MNHEY, CDR2 SMNVEV (reference sequence).

The chain links TRBV18 to TRBJ2-4; no firm D call. The last part of the DNA fits TRBJ2-7 better; the J call may be wrong. The CDR3 totals 12 residues. Germline V gene lookup returns CDR1 KGHSH and CDR2 LQKENI. CDR3 DNA sequence: TGTGCCAGCTCACGCTGGGCGGACGAGCAGTACTTC. Its translation is CASSRWADEQYF.

J is TRBJ1-2 and V is TRBV2; TRBD1 is a possible D gene (6 bases). V was shortened by 3 bases and J by 4 bases, with 12 bases between the two germline ends. The CDR3 is 14 amino acids. Germline CDR1 is SNHLY and CDR2 is FYNNEI. The CDR3 DNA sequence: TGTGCCAGCAGTGAGGCAGGGGTTAGCTATGGCTACACCTTC. It is translated as CASSEAGVSYGYTF.

This rearrangement joins TRBV2 to TRBJ2-3, with D unresolved. The CDR3 spans 14 residues. V lost 6 bases and J 6 bases, leaving 16 bases between the germline ends. Germline V CDR1 and CDR2: SNHLY, FYNNEI. The CDR3 sequence is CASSPNRGRDTQYF. The CDR3 coding sequence is TGTGCCAGCAGCCCGAATAGAGGTCGGGATACGCAGTATTTT.

This chain links TRBV2 with TRBJ2-2; possibly TRBD1 for D (5 bases). The germline V gene encodes CDR1 SNHLY and CDR2 FYNNEI. The CDR3 has 17 residues. V was pared by 2 bases and J by 5 bases, with 18 bases between. In nucleotides, the CDR3 is TGTGCCAGCAGTGAATATTTCGGCAGGGTCTCGACCGGGGAGCTGTTTTTT. This codes for CASSEYFGRVSTGELFF. Supplemented by reference TRBV2 and TRBJ2-2, the full variable domain reads EPEVTQTPSHQVTQMGQEVILRCVPISNHLYFYWYRQILGQKVEFLVSFYNNEISEKSEIFDDQFSVERPDGSNFTLKIRSTKLEDSAMYFCASSEYFGRVSTGELFFGEGSRLTVL.

The chain recombines TRBV5-1 with TRBJ2-1, with D perhaps matching TRBD2 (6 bases). The CDR3 contains 15 residues. The V gene lost 0 bases and the J gene lost 9 bases, with 16 bases spanning the gap. Germline assignment: CDR1 SGHRS and CDR2 YFSETQ. The CDR3 here is CASSLAGLEVGEQFF. The DNA of the CDR3 is TGCGCCAGCAGCTTGGCGGGACTCGAGGTCGGTGAGCAGTTCTTC.

The V gene is TRBV5-1, the J gene TRBJ2-1; D uncertain. The germline V and J ends were trimmed by 0 bases and 5 bases, with 12 bases remaining between them. Germline V gene data show CDR1 as SGHRS and CDR2 as YFSETQ. The CDR3 totals 15 residues. In DNA form, the CDR3 reads TGCGCCAGCAGCTTGGTAGCAGAAAAGAACAATGAGCAGTTCTTC. This encodes CASSLVAEKNNEQFF. The full variable domain, its missing parts supplied by reference TRBV5-1 and TRBJ2-1, is KAGVTQTPRYLIKTRGQQVTLSCSPISGHRSVSWYQQTPGQGLQFLFEYFSETQRNKGNFPGRFSGRQFSNSRSEMNVSTLELGDSALYLCASSLVAEKNNEQFFGPGTRLTVL.

This chain connects TRBV11-2 to TRBJ2-7; weak D call: TRBD1 (5 bases). The CDR3 is made up of 13 amino acids. Germline V gene data show CDR1 as SGHAT and CDR2 as FQNNGV. V shed 3 bases and J shed 7 bases, with 13 bases lying between them. The CDR3 DNA is TGTGCCAGCAGCTTCACAGGTCAAGGGGAGCAGTACTTC. This encodes CASSFTGQGEQYF.

This chain joins TRBV12-3 or TRBV12-4 and TRBJ2-4; 9 nucleotides match TRBD2. The DNA end is a closer match to TRBJ2-7, so the J assignment may be wrong. The CDR3 runs to 15 residues. CDR3: CASSSREGNPYEQYF. In nucleotides, the CDR3 is TGTGCCAGCAGTTCGCGGGAGGGCAATCCCTACGAGCAGTACTTC.

The genes are TRBV5-8 and TRBJ2-1, with 9 bases fitting TRBD2. The germline gives CDR1 SGHTS, CDR2 YDEGEE. There are 15 residues in the CDR3. V trimming: 5 bases; J trimming: 2 bases; junction bases outside the gene matches: 5. CDR3 in amino acids: CASRPGTSPYNEQFF. The CDR3 DNA reads as TGTGCCAGCAGACCCGGGACTAGCCCCTACAATGAGCAGTTCTTC. The variable domain in full, completed from reference TRBV5-8 and TRBJ2-1, reads EAGVTQSPTHLIKTRGQQATLRCSPISGHTSVYWYQQALGLGLQFLLWYDEGEERNRGNFPPRFSGRQFPNYSSELNVNALELEDSALYLCASRPGTSPYNEQFFGPGTRLTVL.

This chain links TRBV7-3 with TRBJ2-1, with D perhaps matching TRBD2 (6 bases). Between the trimmed V and J ends, which lost 5 bases and 1 base, there was a span of 12 bases. CDR1 and CDR2 (germline): SGHTA, FQGTGA. This CDR3 comprises 15 residues. The CDR3 DNA reads TGTGCCAGCAGCCGCATAGCGGAATCCTACAATGAGCAGTTCTTC. Translated: CASSRIAESYNEQFF.

The chain has TRBV5-1 and TRBJ2-5; possibly TRBD1 or TRBD2 for D (6 bases each). The CDR3 consists of 13 residues. The V end was cut by 4 bases, the J end by 11 bases, with 18 bases between. Germline CDR1 SGHRS, CDR2 YFSETQ. CDR3 sequence reads: CASSADSFREQYF. Here the CDR3 DNA reads TGCGCCAGCAGCGCGGACAGTTTTCGGGAGCAGTACTTC.

This clonotype appeared once. V gene TRBV20-1 combines with J gene TRBJ2-5; TRBD2 matches at 10 bases. J gave up 11 bases and V 4 bases, and 13 bases lay outside the gene matches. Germline CDR1 DFQATT, CDR2 SNEGSKA (reference sequence). This CDR3 has 14 amino acids. The CDR3 protein is CSAITASGRSVQYF. The CDR3 DNA reads as TGCAGTGCTATCACGGCTAGCGGGAGAAGTGTGCAGTACTTC.